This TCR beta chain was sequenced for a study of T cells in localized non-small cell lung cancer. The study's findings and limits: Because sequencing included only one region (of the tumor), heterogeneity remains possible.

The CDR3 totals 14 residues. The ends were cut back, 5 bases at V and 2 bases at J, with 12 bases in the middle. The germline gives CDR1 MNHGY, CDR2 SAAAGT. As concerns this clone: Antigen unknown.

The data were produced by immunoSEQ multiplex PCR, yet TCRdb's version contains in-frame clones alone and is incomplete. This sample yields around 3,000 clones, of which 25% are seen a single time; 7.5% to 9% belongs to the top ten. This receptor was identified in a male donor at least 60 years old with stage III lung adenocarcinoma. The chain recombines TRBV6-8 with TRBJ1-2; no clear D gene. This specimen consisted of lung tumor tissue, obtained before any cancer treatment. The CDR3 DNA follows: TGTGCCAGCAGTGCTGCAGGAATGAACTATGGCTACACCTTC. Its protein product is CASSAAGMNYGYTF.